Here is one T cell receptor (beta chain) with its context. Its antigen is still unknown. Measured with immunoSEQ multiplex PCR; TCRdb has only the in-frame clones, and not every one. The sample includes about 26,000 clones, about four fifths seen only once; the top ten take roughly 0.96%. Germline lookup yields CDR1 MNHEY and CDR2 SMNVEV (reference sequence). The CDR3 has 15 residues. With V trimmed by 8 bases and J by 9 bases, 11 bases remained unmatched. Sorting took every CD4+ cell except CD45RA+CCR7+CD95- naive cells, reaching over 95% purity. Blood from healthy donors was obtained in Switzerland from donation centers. CD4+ T cells and monocytes were enriched with CD4 and CD14 microbeads. CD8+, CD14+, CD16+, CD56+, CD19+ and CD25-bright cells were excluded before sorting. This record belongs to a study of human CD4 T cells and Enterobacteriaceae. Overall study results and limits: Specific clonotypes appeared less expanded ex vivo than cross-reactive ones.

The chain joins TRBV27 to TRBJ1-6, with TRBD1 identical over 9 bases. Sequenced sample: memory CD4+ T cells from blood. This receptor was taken from a human donor in good health. CDR3 nucleotide sequence: TGTGCCAGCCGTCAATCCGGGACAGGGATTTCACCCCTCCACTTT. Amino acids: CASRQSGTGISPLHF.